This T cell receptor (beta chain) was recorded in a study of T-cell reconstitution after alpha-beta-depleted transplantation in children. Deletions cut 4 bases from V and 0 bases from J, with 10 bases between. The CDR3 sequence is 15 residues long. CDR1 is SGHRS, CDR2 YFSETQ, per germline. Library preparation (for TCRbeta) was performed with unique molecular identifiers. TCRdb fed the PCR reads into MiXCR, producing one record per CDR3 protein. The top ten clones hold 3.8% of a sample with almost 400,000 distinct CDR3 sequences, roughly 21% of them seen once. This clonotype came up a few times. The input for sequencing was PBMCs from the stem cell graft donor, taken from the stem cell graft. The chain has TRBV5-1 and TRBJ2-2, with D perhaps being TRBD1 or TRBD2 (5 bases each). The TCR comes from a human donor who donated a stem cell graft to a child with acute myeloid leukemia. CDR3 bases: TGCGCCAGCAGCGTCGGGACCCCGAACACCGGGGAGCTGTTTTTT. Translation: CASSVGTPNTGELFF.